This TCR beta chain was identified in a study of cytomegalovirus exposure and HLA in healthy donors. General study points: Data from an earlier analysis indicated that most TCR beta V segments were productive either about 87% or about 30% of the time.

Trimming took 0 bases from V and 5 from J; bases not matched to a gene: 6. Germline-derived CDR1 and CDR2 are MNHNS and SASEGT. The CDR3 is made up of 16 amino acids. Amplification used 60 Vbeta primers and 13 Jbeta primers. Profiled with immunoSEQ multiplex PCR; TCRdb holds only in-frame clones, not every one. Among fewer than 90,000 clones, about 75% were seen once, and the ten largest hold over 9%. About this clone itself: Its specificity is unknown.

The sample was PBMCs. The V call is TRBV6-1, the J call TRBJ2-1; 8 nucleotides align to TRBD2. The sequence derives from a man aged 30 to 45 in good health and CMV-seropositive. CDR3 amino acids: CASSEASGGGHNEQFF. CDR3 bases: TGTGCCAGCAGTGAAGCAAGCGGGGGTGGACACAATGAGCAGTTCTTC.